Below, 2 T cell receptor beta chains from the same sample are listed, as sequenced in a study of T cells expressing NK-cell markers. TCRdb re-analyzed the 5' RACE reads; it lists each CDR3 protein once, without DNA. The sample holds approximately 460,000 distinct CDR3 sequences. The sample was blood T cells: a sorted CD56 or NKG2C T cell subset, CD4+ or CD8+ T cells, or bulk PBMC T cells (not recorded which). Receptor source: a woman between 18 and 75 years old in good health.

The rearrangement uses TRBV27 and TRBJ1-1; the D call of TRBD1 rests on TCRdb alone, since no DNA is present to check it. Germline V CDR1 and CDR2: MNHEY, SMNVEV (reference sequence). The CDR3 runs to 15 residues. CDR3 residues: CASNTGLGGGTEAFF.

J is TRBJ2-1 and V is TRBV3-1; the TRBD2 assignment by TCRdb is unverifiable without DNA. The CDR3 is 16 amino acids. Germline-derived CDR1 and CDR2 are LGHDT and YNNKEL (reference sequence). The CDR3 here is CASSQDGGVSYNEQFF.